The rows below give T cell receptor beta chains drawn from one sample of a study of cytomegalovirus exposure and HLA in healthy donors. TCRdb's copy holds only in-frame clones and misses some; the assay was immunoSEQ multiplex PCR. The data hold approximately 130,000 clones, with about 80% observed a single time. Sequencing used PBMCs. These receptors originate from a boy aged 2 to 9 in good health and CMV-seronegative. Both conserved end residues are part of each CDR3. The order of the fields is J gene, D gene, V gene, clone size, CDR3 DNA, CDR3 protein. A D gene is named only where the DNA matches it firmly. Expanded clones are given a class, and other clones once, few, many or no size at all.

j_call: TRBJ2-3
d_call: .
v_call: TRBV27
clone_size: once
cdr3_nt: TGTGCCAGCATTCACGGGACACGCGTAAGGGCAGATACGCAGTATTTT
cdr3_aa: CASIHGTRVRADTQYF

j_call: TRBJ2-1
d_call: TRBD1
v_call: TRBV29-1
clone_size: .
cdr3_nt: TGCAGCGTCCTCGGGACAGGGGATAAGTCCTACAATGAGCAGTTCTTC
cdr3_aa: CSVLGTGDKSYNEQFF

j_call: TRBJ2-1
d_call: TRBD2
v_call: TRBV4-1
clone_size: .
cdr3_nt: TGCGCCAGCAGCCAAGGGCGGGAGGTCCCCTACAATGAGCAGTTCTTC
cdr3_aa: CASSQGREVPYNEQFF

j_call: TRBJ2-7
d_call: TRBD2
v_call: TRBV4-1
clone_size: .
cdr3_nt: TGCGCCAGCAGCCAAGAGCCGAGCGGGGGCCTCATCTCCTACGAGCAGTACTTC
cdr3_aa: CASSQEPSGGLISYEQYF

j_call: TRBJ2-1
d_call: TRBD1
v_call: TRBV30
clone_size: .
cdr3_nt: TGTGCCTGGAGTGTACAATCTCCCGGACAGGGGGACGATGAGCAGTTCTTC
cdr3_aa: CAWSVQSPGQGDDEQFF

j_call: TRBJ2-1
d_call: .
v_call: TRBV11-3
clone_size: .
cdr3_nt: TGTGCCAGCAGCTTAAACGGTCCGCGGGGAAATGAGCAGTTCTTC
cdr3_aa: CASSLNGPRGNEQFF

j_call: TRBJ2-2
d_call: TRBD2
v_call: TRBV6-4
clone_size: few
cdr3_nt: TGTGCCAGCAGTGACTCAGCGGGAGATGATACCGGGGAGCTGTTTTTT
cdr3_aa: CASSDSAGDDTGELFF

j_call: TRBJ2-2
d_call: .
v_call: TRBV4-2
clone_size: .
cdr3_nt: TGTGCCAGCAGCCCCACAATTCAGGTCCTCCCGGCCGGCACCGGGGAGCTGTTTTTT
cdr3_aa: CASSPTIQVLPAGTGELFF

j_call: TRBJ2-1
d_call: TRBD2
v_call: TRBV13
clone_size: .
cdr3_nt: TGTGCCAGCAGCTCAAACCTCGGCGGGAGATTCATTGAGAATGAGCAGTTCTTC
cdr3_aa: CASSSNLGGRFIENEQFF

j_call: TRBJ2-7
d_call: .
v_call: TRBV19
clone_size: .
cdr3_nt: TGTGCCAGTACGGGTCAGGGAATCTACGAGCAGTACTTC
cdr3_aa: CASTGQGIYEQYF

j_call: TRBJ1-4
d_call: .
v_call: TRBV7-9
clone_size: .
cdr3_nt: TGTGCCAGCAGGGCCGGGGACAAGCTATCAACTAATGAAAAACTGTTTTTT
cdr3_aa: CASRAGDKLSTNEKLFF

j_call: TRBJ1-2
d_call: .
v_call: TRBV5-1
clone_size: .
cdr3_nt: TGCGCCAGCAGCTTTACCAGGGGTAGCTATGGCTACACCTTC
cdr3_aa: CASSFTRGSYGYTF

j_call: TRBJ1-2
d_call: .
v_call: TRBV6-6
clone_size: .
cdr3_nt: TGTGCCAGCAGTTACCTACAGACAGACAGAGGATATGGCTACACCTTC
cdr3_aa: CASSYLQTDRGYGYTF

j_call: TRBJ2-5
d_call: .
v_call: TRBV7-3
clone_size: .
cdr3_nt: TGTGCCAGCAGCTTAGGATTTGGGGGCGGAGAGACCCAGTACTTC
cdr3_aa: CASSLGFGGGETQYF

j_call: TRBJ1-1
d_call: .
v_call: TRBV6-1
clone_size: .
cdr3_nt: TGTGCCAGCAGTAAAGAGACAGTGAACACTGAAGCTTTCTTT
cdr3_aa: CASSKETVNTEAFF

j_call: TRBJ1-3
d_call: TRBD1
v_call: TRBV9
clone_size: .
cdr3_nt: TGTGCCAGCAGCGCCCAGGGGGGAGTCGGAAACACCATATATTTT
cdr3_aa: CASSAQGGVGNTIYF

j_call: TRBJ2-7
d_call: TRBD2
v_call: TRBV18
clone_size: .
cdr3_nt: TGTGCCAGCTCACCGAAGACTAGCGTGGGAGAGCAGTACTTC
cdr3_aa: CASSPKTSVGEQYF

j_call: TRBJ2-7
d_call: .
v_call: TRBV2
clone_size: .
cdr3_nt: TGTGCCAGCAGTCTGACGGAGACCTACGAGCAGTACTTC
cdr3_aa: CASSLTETYEQYF

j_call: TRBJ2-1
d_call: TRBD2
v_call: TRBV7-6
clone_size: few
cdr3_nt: TGTGCCAGCAGCTTACTAGCGGGCTACAATGAGCAGTTCTTC
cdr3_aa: CASSLLAGYNEQFF

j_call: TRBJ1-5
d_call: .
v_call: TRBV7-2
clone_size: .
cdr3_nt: TGTGCCAGCAGCTTAGGTGGGGGGTTAAATCAGCCCCAGCATTTT
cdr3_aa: CASSLGGGLNQPQHF

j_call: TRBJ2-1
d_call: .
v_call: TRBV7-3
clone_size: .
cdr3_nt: TGTGCCAGCAGCTCTACGCTCGGGGACAATGAGCAGTTCTTC
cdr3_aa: CASSSTLGDNEQFF

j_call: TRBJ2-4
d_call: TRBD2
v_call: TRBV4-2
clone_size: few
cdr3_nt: TGTGCCAGCAGCCAAGAGACGGCTAGCGGGGGGTTGCTAGCCAAAAACATTCAGTACTTC
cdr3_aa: CASSQETASGGLLAKNIQYF

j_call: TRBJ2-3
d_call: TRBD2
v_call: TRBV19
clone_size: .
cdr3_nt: TGTGCCAGTAGCAGGACTAGCGGGGGCAAAGATACGCAGTATTTT
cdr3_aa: CASSRTSGGKDTQYF

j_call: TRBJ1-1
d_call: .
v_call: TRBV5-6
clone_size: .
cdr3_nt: TGTGCCAGCAGCTTAGGCGACAGGAACCGGGGAGCTTTCTTT
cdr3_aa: CASSLGDRNRGAFF

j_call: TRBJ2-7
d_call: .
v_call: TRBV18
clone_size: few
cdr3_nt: TGTGCCAGCTCAGAGATCCGGACAATCTCCTACGAGCAGTACTTC
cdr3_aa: CASSEIRTISYEQYF

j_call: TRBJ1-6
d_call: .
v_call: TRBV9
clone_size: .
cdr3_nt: TGTGCCAGCAGCAACACGGGGAATTCACCCCTCCACTTT
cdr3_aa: CASSNTGNSPLHF

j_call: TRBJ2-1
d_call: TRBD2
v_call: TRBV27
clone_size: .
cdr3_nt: TGTGCCAGCAGTTTATTTAGCGGGAGCTCCTACAATGAGCAGTTCTTC
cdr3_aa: CASSLFSGSSYNEQFF

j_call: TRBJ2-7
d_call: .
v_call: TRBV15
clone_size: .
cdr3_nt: TGTGCCACCAGCAGAGATCGTTACTACGAGCAGTACTTC
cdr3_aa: CATSRDRYYEQYF

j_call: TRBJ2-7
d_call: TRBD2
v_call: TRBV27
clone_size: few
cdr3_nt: TGTGCCAGCAGCATAGGGACTAGCGGGGGTTATACCTACGAGCAGTACTTC
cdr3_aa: CASSIGTSGGYTYEQYF

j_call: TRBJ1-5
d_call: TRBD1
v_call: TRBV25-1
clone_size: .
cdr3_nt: TGTGCCAGCAGTGAATCAGGGGGCCATAGCAATCAGCCCCAGCATTTT
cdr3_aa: CASSESGGHSNQPQHF

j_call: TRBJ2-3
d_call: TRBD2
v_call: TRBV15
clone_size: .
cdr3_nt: TGTGCCACCAGCAGAGATGAACTAGCGGCGCAGTATTTT
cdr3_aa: CATSRDELAAQYF

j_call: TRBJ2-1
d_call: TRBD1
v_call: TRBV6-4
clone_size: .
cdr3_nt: TGTGCCAGTTCGAGACAGGGTGAAAATGAGCAGTTCTTC
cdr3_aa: CASSRQGENEQFF

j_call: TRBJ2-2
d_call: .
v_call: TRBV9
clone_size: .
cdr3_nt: TGTGCCAGCAGCGTATTGGAGGGGGAGCTGTTTTTT
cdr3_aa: CASSVLEGELFF

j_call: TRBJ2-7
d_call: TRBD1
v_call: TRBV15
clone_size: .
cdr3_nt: TGTGCCACCAGCAGTCAGACAGGGAACTACGAGCAGTACTTC
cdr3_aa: CATSSQTGNYEQYF

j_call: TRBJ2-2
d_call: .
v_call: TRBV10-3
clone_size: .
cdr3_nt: TGTGCCATCAGTGAACGCCCCGGACAAACGAACACCGGGGAGCTGTTTTTT
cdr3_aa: CAISERPGQTNTGELFF

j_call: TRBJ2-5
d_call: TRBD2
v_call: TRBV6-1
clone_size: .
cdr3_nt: TGTGCCAGCAGTGAACAGTGGCTAGCGGGAGTAGAAGAGACCCAGTACTTC
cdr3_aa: CASSEQWLAGVEETQYF

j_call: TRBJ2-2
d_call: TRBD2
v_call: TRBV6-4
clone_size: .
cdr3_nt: TGTGCCAGCAGTACCGAAGGGACTAGCGTCACCGGGGAGCTGTTTTTT
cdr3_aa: CASSTEGTSVTGELFF

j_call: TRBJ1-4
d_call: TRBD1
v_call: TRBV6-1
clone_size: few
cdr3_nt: TGTGCCAGCAGTGAAGCTTTCGCAGACAGGGTGGTTGAAAAACTGTTTTTT
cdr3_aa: CASSEAFADRVVEKLFF

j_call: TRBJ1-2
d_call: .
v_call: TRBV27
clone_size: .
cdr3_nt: TGTGCCAGCGGGGGGAAGGGAAACTATGGCTACACCTTC
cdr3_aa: CASGGKGNYGYTF

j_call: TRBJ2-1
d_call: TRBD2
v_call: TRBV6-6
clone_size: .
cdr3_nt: TGTGCCAGCAGCCCTAGCGGGGGCATCAATGAGCAGTTCTTC
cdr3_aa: CASSPSGGINEQFF

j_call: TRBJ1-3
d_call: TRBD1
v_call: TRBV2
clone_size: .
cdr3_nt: TGTGCCAGCAGAGGTCAGGGGGCCATCTCTGGAAACACCATATATTTT
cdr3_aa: CASRGQGAISGNTIYF

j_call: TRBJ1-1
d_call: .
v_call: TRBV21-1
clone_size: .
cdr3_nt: TGTGCCAGCAGCGCTAGGAGACGACAGGAAAGAGGCACTGAAGCTTTCTTT
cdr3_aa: CASSARRRQERGTEAFF

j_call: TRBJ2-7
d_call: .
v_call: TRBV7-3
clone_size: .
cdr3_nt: TGTGCCAGCAGCCCACAAGTCGGACAGTTCTCGGAGCAGTACTTC
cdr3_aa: CASSPQVGQFSEQYF

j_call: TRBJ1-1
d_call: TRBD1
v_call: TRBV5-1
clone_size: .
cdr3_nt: TGCGCCAGCAGCTTGGGGACAGGGCGACTGATCGGGGAAGCTTTCTTT
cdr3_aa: CASSLGTGRLIGEAFF

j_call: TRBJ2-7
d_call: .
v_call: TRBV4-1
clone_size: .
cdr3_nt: TGCGCCAGCAGCCAAGTTGGCAGTACCTACGAGCAGTACTTC
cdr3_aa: CASSQVGSTYEQYF

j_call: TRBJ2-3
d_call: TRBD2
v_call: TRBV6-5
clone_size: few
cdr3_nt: TGTGCCAGCAGTTACGGGCTAGCGGGAGGCACAGATACGCAGTATTTT
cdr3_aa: CASSYGLAGGTDTQYF

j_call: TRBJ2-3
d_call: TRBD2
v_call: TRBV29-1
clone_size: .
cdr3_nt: TGCAGCGTTGAAGATCTAGCGGGCCGACTCACAGATACGCAGTATTTT
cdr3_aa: CSVEDLAGRLTDTQYF

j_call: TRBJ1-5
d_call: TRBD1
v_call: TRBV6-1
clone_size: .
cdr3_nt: TGTGCCAGCAGTGTGCGGCAGGGGGCATTGTATAGCAATCAGCCCCAGCATTTT
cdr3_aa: CASSVRQGALYSNQPQHF

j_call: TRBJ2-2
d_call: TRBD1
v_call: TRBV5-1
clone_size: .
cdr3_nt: TGCGCCAGCAGCCTCGGACAGGGCCGTAGTACCGGGGAGCTGTTTTTT
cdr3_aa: CASSLGQGRSTGELFF

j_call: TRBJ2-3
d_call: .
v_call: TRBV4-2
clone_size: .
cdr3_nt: TGTGCCAGCAGCCAAGGACTAGAGCCGACAGATACGCAGTATTTT
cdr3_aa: CASSQGLEPTDTQYF